These 27 T cell receptor beta chains were all obtained from the same sample, sequenced in a study of preoperative IRX-2 immunotherapy in early breast cancer. Treatment defined: preoperative locoregional IRX-2 cytokine immunotherapy. Sequenced by immunoSEQ multiplex PCR; TCRdb stores in-frame clones only, minus some. The data hold fewer than 70,000 clones, with roughly 94% observed a single time. Sampling took place from a patient treated with IRX-2 immunotherapy. These receptor sequences come from a human donor with breast cancer.

This chain joins TRBV15 and TRBJ2-7; 8 bases are shared with TRBD2. After removal of 5 bases from V and 5 bases from J, the junction contained 11 bases not matched to a gene. Looked up from germline, CDR1 is LNHNV and CDR2 is YYDKDF (reference sequence). The CDR3 is 15 amino acids. CDR3 nucleotide sequence: TGTGCCACCAGCGGGGTAGCGGGAAGGAGCAACGAGCAGTACTTC. Protein: CATSGVAGRSNEQYF.

This clone came up a few times. The chain links TRBV15 to TRBJ1-2; D not resolved. V was trimmed by 1 base and J by 7 bases, leaving 7 bases between them. The CDR3 spans 12 residues. Per the germline V gene, CDR1 is LNHNV and CDR2 is YYDKDF (reference sequence). The DNA for the CDR3 is TGTGCCACCAGCAGAGGAGTGCGTGGCTACACCTTC. Translation gives CATSRGVRGYTF.

The genes are TRBV11-2 and TRBJ2-3; 8 bases match TRBD2. Germline CDR1 is SGHAT and CDR2 is FQNNGV. The V segment lost 2 bases and the J segment 4 bases; nucleotides outside the gene matches: 5. This CDR3 is built from 15 residues. CDR3 protein: CASSLTGTSPDTQYF. CDR3 nucleotide sequence: TGTGCCAGCAGCTTAACCGGGACTAGTCCAGATACGCAGTATTTT. Complete variable domain (other parts from reference TRBV11-2 and TRBJ2-3): EAGVAQSPRYKIIEKRQSVAFWCNPISGHATLYWYQQILGQGPKLLIQFQNNGVVDDSQLPKDRFSAERLKGVDSTLKIQPAKLEDSAVYLCASSLTGTSPDTQYFGPGTRLTVL.

The chain employs TRBV25-1 and TRBJ1-5, with D uncertain. V lost 6 bases and J 1 base, leaving 10 bases between the germline ends. The CDR3 covers 14 residues. The V gene's germline CDR1 is MGHDK and CDR2 SYGVNS. In DNA, the CDR3 is TGTGCCAGCAGCCTCGGTTACAGCAATCAGCCCCAGCATTTT. Protein sequence: CASSLGYSNQPQHF.

This chain uses TRBV5-4 with TRBJ2-7; tentatively, D is TRBD1 or TRBD2 (5 bases each). With 4 bases removed from V and 1 base from J, the gap between germline ends came to 12 bases. The CDR3 has 14 residues. CDR1 SGHNT and CDR2 YYREEE come from the germline V gene (reference sequence). The CDR3 nucleotides are TGTGCCAGCAGCCCGGGACGGAGGTCCTACGAGCAGTACTTC. Its protein is CASSPGRRSYEQYF.

The chain carries TRBV28 and TRBJ2-7, with 7 bases aligning to TRBD2. Germline values: CDR1 MDHEN, CDR2 SYDVKM. Trimming at V came to 2 bases and at J to 0 bases, leaving 1 base not matched to a gene. There are 14 residues in the CDR3. The CDR3 coding sequence is TGTGCCAGCAGTTTAGCGGGAGCCTCCTACGAGCAGTACTTC. Protein sequence: CASSLAGASYEQYF.

CDR3 DNA sequence: TGTGCCAGCAGTTTATTTTTAAGTGGGGGGAAACACGAACAGGGACGCCCAAACACCATATATTTT. Translated, it gives CASSLFLSGGKHEQGRPNTIYF. The J gene is TRBJ1-3, the V gene TRBV28, with D perhaps matching TRBD1 (6 bases). This CDR3 region has 22 residues. V dropped 1 base and J dropped 6 bases, with 34 bases sitting between them. Germline V gene data show CDR1 as MDHEN and CDR2 as SYDVKM. The entire variable domain, with the rest obtained from reference TRBV28 and TRBJ1-3, is as follows: DVKVTQSSRYLVKRTGEKVFLECVQDMDHENMFWYRQDPGLGLRLIYFSYDVKMKEKGDIPEGYSVSREKKERFSLILESASTNQTSMYLCASSLFLSGGKHEQGRPNTIYFGEGSWLTVV.

The rearrangement links TRBV6-5 to TRBJ2-1, with D possibly TRBD1 on 6 matching bases. This CDR3 spans 15 amino acids. Germline V gene sequence: CDR1 MNHEY, CDR2 SVGAGI. Trimming pared 9 bases from V and 4 bases from J, leaving 19 bases between. The CDR3 DNA follows: TGTGCCAGTGCCCAGGGGCCCATACAGTACAATGAGCAGTTCTTC. This translates into CASAQGPIQYNEQFF.

The chain combines TRBV7-3 with TRBJ2-6; D remains ambiguous. The CDR3 totals 15 residues. Trimming stripped 2 bases from V and 0 bases from J, with 5 bases between. Germline V gene sequence: CDR1 SGHTA, CDR2 FQGTGA. The CDR3 loop reads CASSLLDSGANVLTF. Written as DNA, the CDR3 is TGTGCCAGCAGCTTATTGGACTCTGGGGCCAACGTCCTGACTTTC.

This sequence joins TRBV6-1 and TRBJ2-7; D is uncertain. This CDR3 has 13 amino acids. CDR1 and CDR2 (germline): MNHNS, SASEGT. The V end lost 5 bases, the J end lost 7 bases, and 15 bases lay between the germline ends. This CDR3 reads CASSTAGTREQYF. DNA of the CDR3: TGTGCCAGCAGTACTGCAGGAACGAGAGAGCAGTACTTC.

The chain has TRBV7-6 and TRBJ2-1; 10 bases line up with TRBD2. The CDR3 sequence is 13 residues long. With 7 bases clipped from V and 10 bases from J, the junction kept 7 bases outside the gene matches. Germline loops: CDR1 SGHVS, CDR2 FNYEAQ. CDR3 residues: CASNAAGGVEQFF. CDR3 sequence (DNA): TGTGCCAGCAACGCAGCGGGGGGGGTCGAGCAGTTCTTC.

The V gene is TRBV27, the J gene TRBJ2-1; TRBD2 might be the D (5 bases). Trimming cost V 0 bases and J 8 bases, with 11 bases left between them. From germline, CDR1 is MNHEY and CDR2 SMNVEV (reference sequence). This CDR3 spans 14 amino acids. This CDR3 reads CASSLSASFDEQFF. DNA of the CDR3: TGTGCCAGCAGTTTATCGGCTAGCTTCGATGAGCAGTTCTTC.

CDR3 coding DNA: TGTGCCAGCAGTTCGTCCGGGGTTGGGACCGGGGAGCTGTTTTTT. Protein sequence: CASSSSGVGTGELFF. The rearrangement joins TRBV28 to TRBJ2-2, with a weak D call TRBD2 (5 bases). V gave up 4 bases and J gave up 5 bases, with 14 bases separating them. CDR1 MDHEN and CDR2 SYDVKM come from the germline V gene. The CDR3 is made up of 15 amino acids.

The chain couples TRBV5-6 to TRBJ2-1; D remains ambiguous. The germline V gene encodes CDR1 SGHDT and CDR2 YYEEEE. V dropped 5 bases and J dropped 4 bases, with 10 bases sitting between them. CDR3 length: 13 residues. This CDR3 is CASSQEGYNEQFF. The CDR3 DNA is TGTGCCAGCAGTCAGGAAGGGTACAATGAGCAGTTCTTC.

This chain links TRBV5-1 with TRBJ1-5, with D unresolved. V was shortened by 0 bases and J by 1 base, with 5 bases between the two germline ends. The germline V gene has CDR1 SGHRS and CDR2 YFSETQ. The CDR3 spans 14 residues. In DNA, the CDR3 is TGCGCCAGCAGCTTGGACCCCAGCAATCAGCCCCAGCATTTT. Encoded protein: CASSLDPSNQPQHF.

This chain joins TRBV4-3 and TRBJ2-1; TRBD2 agrees at 10 bases. Germline V lookup: CDR1 LGHNA, CDR2 YSLEER. This CDR3 contains 15 residues. Trimming removed 0 bases from V and 9 bases from J; junction bases left unmatched: 5. The CDR3 protein is CASSQESGGESEQFF. The CDR3 nucleotides read TGCGCCAGCAGCCAAGAAAGCGGGGGGGAGAGTGAGCAGTTCTTC.

This clone was picked up one time. V gene TRBV6-5 combines with J gene TRBJ1-2; D is perhaps TRBD1 (5 bases). This CDR3 is built from 13 residues. The ends were cut back, 7 bases at V and 8 bases at J, with 17 bases in the middle. Per germline, CDR1 MNHEY and CDR2 SVGAGI. The CDR3 DNA sequence: TGTGCCAGCACCCCCCCCGGGGGTAACGGCTACACCTTC. As protein: CASTPPGGNGYTF.

The chain is built from TRBV4-2 and TRBJ2-1; 8 positions agree with TRBD2. Germline V lookup: CDR1 LGHNA, CDR2 YNFKEQ. This CDR3 is 15 amino acids long. J gave up 7 bases and V 4 bases, and 9 bases lay outside the gene matches. The CDR3 region is CASSPTAGGQNEQFF. The CDR3 DNA reads as TGTGCCAGCAGCCCCACGGCGGGAGGTCAAAATGAGCAGTTCTTC.

J is TRBJ2-7 and V is TRBV7-2; 9 bases align to TRBD1. V was pared by 5 bases and J by 2 bases, with 7 bases of the junction left unmatched. The germline gives CDR1 SGHTA, CDR2 FQGNSA. The CDR3 sequence is 15 residues long. CDR3 nucleotides: TGTGCCAGCAGCCGAAGGACAGGGGATCCCTACGAGCAGTACTTC. Translation: CASSRRTGDPYEQYF. Drawing the rest from reference TRBV7-2 and TRBJ2-7, the complete variable domain is GAGVSQSPSNKVTEKGKDVELRCDPISGHTALYWYRQSLGQGLEFLIYFQGNSAPDKSGLPSDRFSAERTGGSVSTLTIQRTQQEDSAVYLCASSRRTGDPYEQYFGPGTRLTVT.

The chain joins TRBV6-5 to TRBJ1-6; D not certain. Trimming removed 6 bases at V and 7 bases at J, with 13 bases between. Germline V CDR1 and CDR2: MNHEY, SVGAGI. This CDR3 spans 14 amino acids. The CDR3 region has the DNA TGTGCCAGCAGACTAGGGAGGTTCAATTCACCCCTCCACTTT. Amino acids: CASRLGRFNSPLHF.

The CDR3 here is CSVVLTDEQFF. In DNA, the CDR3 is TGCAGCGTTGTACTGACTGATGAGCAGTTCTTC. V gene TRBV29-1 combines with J gene TRBJ2-1; D uncertain. The CDR3 has 11 amino acids. The germline V gene encodes CDR1 SQVTM and CDR2 ANQGSEA. Deletions cut 4 bases from V and 8 bases from J, with 9 bases between.

This chain connects TRBV30 to TRBJ2-3; D gene unclear. From germline, CDR1 is GTSNPN and CDR2 SVGIG (reference sequence). The germline V and J ends were trimmed by 5 bases and 8 bases, with 20 bases remaining between them. The CDR3 covers 14 residues. In DNA form, the CDR3 reads TGTGCCTGGGATTCCCGGAGCCGGACGGGTACGCAGTATTTT. Translation: CAWDSRSRTGTQYF.

This clone occurred once. J is TRBJ2-3 and V is TRBV7-7; D not resolved. The CDR3 consists of 13 residues. CDR1 SSHAT and CDR2 FNYEAQ come from the germline V gene (reference sequence). Trimming took 4 bases from V and 6 from J, leaving 11 bases between them. The CDR3, as DNA: TGTGCCAGCAGCTCCCTCCCTTTGGATACGCAGTATTTT. It yields the protein CASSSLPLDTQYF. Full variable domain (outside the CDR3, taken from reference TRBV7-7 and TRBJ2-3): GAGVSQSPRYKVTKRGQDVTLRCDPISSHATLYWYQQALGQGPEFLTYFNYEAQPDKSGLPSDRFSAERPEGSISTLTIQRTEQRDSAMYRCASSSLPLDTQYFGPGTRLTVL.

The V call is TRBV7-6, the J call TRBJ2-1, with TRBD2 matching over 10 bases. Trimming cost V 4 bases and J 4 bases; bases outside gene matches: 4. The CDR3 is 15 amino acids. Germline CDR1 reads SGHVS; CDR2 reads FNYEAQ. In nucleotides, the CDR3 is TGTGCCAGCAGCTCAGCGGGGGGGACATACAATGAGCAGTTCTTC. Translation gives CASSSAGGTYNEQFF.

The rearrangement links TRBV7-2 to TRBJ1-3; possible D gene TRBD1, 5 bases. Trimming stripped 5 bases from V and 4 bases from J, with 12 bases between. Germline lookup yields CDR1 SGHTA and CDR2 FQGNSA. This CDR3 has 14 amino acids. CDR3 residues: CASSPPKGGNTIYF. CDR3 nucleotides: TGTGCCAGCAGCCCCCCTAAGGGGGGAAACACCATATATTTT.

The V and J genes are TRBV10-2 and TRBJ2-3; D may be TRBD2 (5 bases). The CDR3 runs 14 residues. Trimming removed 6 bases from V and 3 bases from J, with 13 bases in between. Germline CDR1 WSHSY, CDR2 SAAADI. The CDR3 region is CASRPRTGTDTQYF. CDR3 nucleotides: TGCGCCAGCAGGCCAAGGACGGGGACAGATACGCAGTATTTT.

The chain joins TRBV7-2 to TRBJ2-1, with 11 bases aligning to TRBD2. CDR1 and CDR2 from the germline V gene are SGHTA and FQGNSA. V lost 1 base, J lost 7 bases, and 3 bases stayed unmatched. CDR3 length: 15 amino acids. The CDR3 reads CASSLVASGGNEQFF. The CDR3 coding sequence is TGTGCCAGCAGCTTAGTGGCTAGCGGGGGGAATGAGCAGTTCTTC.